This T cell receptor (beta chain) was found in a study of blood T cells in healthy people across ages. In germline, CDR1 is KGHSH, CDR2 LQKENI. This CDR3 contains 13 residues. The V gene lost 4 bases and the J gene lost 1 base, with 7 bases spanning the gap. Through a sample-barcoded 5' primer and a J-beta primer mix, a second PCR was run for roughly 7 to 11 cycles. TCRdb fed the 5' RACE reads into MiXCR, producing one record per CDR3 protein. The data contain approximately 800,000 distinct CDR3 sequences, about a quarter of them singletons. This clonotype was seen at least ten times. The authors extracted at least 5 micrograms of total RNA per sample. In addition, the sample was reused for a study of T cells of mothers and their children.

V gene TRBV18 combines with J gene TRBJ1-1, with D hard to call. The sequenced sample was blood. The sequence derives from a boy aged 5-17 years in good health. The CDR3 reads CASSRAQNTEAFF. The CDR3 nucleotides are TGTGCCAGCTCACGCGCGCAGAACACTGAAGCTTTCTTT.